Following are 12 T cell receptor beta chains from one sample sequenced in a study of CD8 T cells in Susac syndrome (dated by TCRdb to the late 2010s). The library was produced with the immunoSEQ multiplex PCR assay. RNA was extracted using the RNeasy kit, and roughly 0.5 to 1 ug of the RNA was reverse transcribed with random hexamers. TCRdb applied fastp at Q25 and MiXCR to the public reads, then kept only in-frame beta chains. One record per CDR3 amino acid sequence lists the most common genes and DNA. This sample lists fewer than 85,000 distinct CDR3 sequences; over 90% were detected once. Of the sample, roughly 0.5% is held by the ten largest clones. The sample comprised CD8+ T cells from PBMCs. The receptors come from a human donor with Susac syndrome.

This clonotype was observed once. This chain joins TRBV15 and TRBJ2-7; 8 nucleotides agree with TRBD2. The trim removed 9 bases at V and 2 bases at J, leaving 12 bases unmatched. CDR3 length: 15 amino acids. CDR1 and CDR2 from the germline V gene are LNHNV and YYDKDF (reference sequence). The CDR3 DNA reads TGTGCCACTGCAGCGGCTAGCGGGCAAACCTACGAGCAGTACTTC. Amino acids: CATAAASGQTYEQYF. Drawing the rest from reference TRBV15 and TRBJ2-7, the complete variable domain is DAMVIQNPRYQVTQFGKPVTLSCSQTLNHNVMYWYQQKSSQAPKLLFHYYDKDFNNEADTPDNFQSRRPNTSFCFLDIRSPGLGDTAMYLCATAAASGQTYEQYFGPGTRLTVT.

This clonotype is a singleton in its sample. This chain uses TRBV6-2 or TRBV6-3 with TRBJ2-1; no clear D gene. The V gene's germline CDR1 is MNHEY and CDR2 SVGEGT. Trimming took off 8 bases at V and 9 bases at J, with 20 bases between the two ends. This CDR3 comprises 14 residues. The CDR3 here is CASCIRTTGCEQFF. CDR3 sequence (DNA): TGTGCCAGCTGTATACGGACGACCGGTTGTGAGCAGTTCTTC.

This sequence joins TRBV20-1 and TRBJ2-5; D is possibly TRBD2 (6 bases). Trimming stripped 7 bases from V and 5 bases from J, with 17 bases between. The CDR3 totals 13 residues. Germline V gene data show CDR1 as DFQATT and CDR2 as SNEGSKA (reference sequence). CDR3: CSVAGGPVETQYF. CDR3 DNA sequence: TGCAGTGTAGCCGGGGGACCAGTGGAGACCCAGTACTTC.

V gene TRBV7-2 combines with J gene TRBJ1-2; perhaps TRBD1 as D (5 bases). CDR1 and CDR2 from the germline V gene are SGHTA and FQGNSA. V was clipped by 5 bases and J by 1 base, with 17 bases between them. CDR3 length equals 16 residues. The CDR3 loop is CASSLTAYTLNYGYTF. In DNA form, the CDR3 reads TGTGCCAGCAGCCTGACAGCCTACACTCTTAACTATGGCTACACCTTC.

CDR3 DNA sequence: TGCGCCAGCAGCCCTTCGGGGCAAGAGACCCAGTACTTC. Amino acids: CASSPSGQETQYF. This sequence joins TRBV5-1 and TRBJ2-5, with a weak D call TRBD2 (5 bases). Trimming shortened V by 4 bases and J by 2 bases, and 9 bases separated the two germline ends. Per germline, CDR1 SGHRS and CDR2 YFSETQ. The CDR3 has 13 residues.

This chain connects TRBV6-2 or TRBV6-3 to TRBJ2-7, with D perhaps matching TRBD2 (5 bases). The CDR3 has 14 residues. Deletions cut 4 bases from V and 1 base from J, with 11 bases between. Germline CDR1 MNHEY, CDR2 SVGEGT. Here the CDR3 DNA reads TGTGCCAGCAGTTTGGATTGGAGGTCCTACGAGCAGTACTTC. Translated, it gives CASSLDWRSYEQYF.

The chain is built from TRBV20-1 and TRBJ1-2; TRBD1 is a possible D gene (6 bases). Per the germline V gene, CDR1 is DFQATT and CDR2 is SNEGSKA (reference sequence). There are 12 residues in the CDR3. Trimming removed 4 bases from V and 8 bases from J, with 14 bases in between. The CDR3 protein is CSAKEFQGGYTF. The CDR3 nucleotides are TGCAGTGCTAAGGAGTTCCAGGGGGGCTACACCTTC.

This chain links TRBV9 with TRBJ2-5, with 10 nucleotides matching TRBD1. V trimming: 4 bases; J trimming: 1 base; junction bases outside the gene matches: 4. Germline V CDR1 and CDR2: SGDLS, YYNGEE. The CDR3 is 15 amino acids. The CDR3 is CASSSGTGAQETQYF. DNA of the CDR3: TGTGCCAGCAGCTCCGGGACAGGGGCCCAAGAGACCCAGTACTTC.

The chain employs TRBV29-1 and TRBJ2-1, with TRBD2 matching over 14 bases. CDR3 length: 17 residues. V lost 0 bases and J lost 7; bases outside the gene matches: 8. Germline V gene sequence: CDR1 SQVTM, CDR2 ANQGSEA. CDR3 protein: CSVEDLATSGRANEQFF. Here the CDR3 DNA reads TGCAGCGTTGAAGATCTTGCGACTAGCGGGAGGGCTAATGAGCAGTTCTTC.

This clonotype has a single count. The rearrangement joins TRBV12-3 or TRBV12-4 to TRBJ2-3; no clear D. The CDR3 is made up of 11 amino acids. V was clipped by 8 bases and J by 4 bases, with 7 bases between them. The DNA of the CDR3 is TGTGCCAGCCGGAGTCCAGATACGCAGTATTTT. It is translated as CASRSPDTQYF.

The chain carries TRBV4-3 and TRBJ2-2; possibly TRBD2 for D (6 bases). Germline V gene data show CDR1 as LGHNA and CDR2 as YSLEER. This CDR3 is 16 amino acids long. V lost 1 base, J lost 5 bases, and 14 bases lay in between. The CDR3 DNA follows: TGCGCCAGCAGCCAAGTGGCCTCCCTAGCGACCGGGGAGCTGTTTTTT. This gives the protein CASSQVASLATGELFF.

The rearrangement links TRBV4-3 to TRBJ2-2; 8 bases line up with TRBD2. This CDR3 is built from 16 residues. Looked up from germline, CDR1 is LGHNA and CDR2 is YSLEER. The V segment lost 2 bases and the J segment 6 bases; nucleotides outside the gene matches: 8. The chain's CDR3 is CASSQWGAGEAGELFF. The CDR3 nucleotides are TGCGCCAGCAGCCAATGGGGAGCGGGAGAGGCCGGGGAGCTGTTTTTT.